A selection of T cell receptor beta chains follows, all from one sample in a study of beta chain features in type 1 diabetes. Sequenced by immunoSEQ multiplex PCR; TCRdb stores in-frame clones only, minus some. In the table there are around 250,000 clones, about 26% of which are singletons. Sequenced sample: central memory CD4+ T cells from blood. Every receptor here comes from a man aged 25 to 45 in good health. Both conserved end residues are part of each CDR3. The D gene is left open where the match is weak. Part of the rows lack a size; the others show once, few, many or a class for expanded clones.

>-|few|TRBJ2-7|TRBV19
CASSADGGAVNEQYF
TGTGCCAGCTCAGCGGATGGAGGGGCGGTGAACGAGCAGTACTTC
>TRBD1|-|TRBJ2-7|TRBV28
CASSMSGTVSYEQYF
TGTGCCAGCAGTATGTCCGGGACAGTCTCCTACGAGCAGTACTTC
>-|few|TRBJ2-7|TRBV28
CASSLPGSLSYEQYF
TGTGCCAGCAGTTTGCCCGGGAGCCTTTCCTACGAGCAGTACTTC
>-|few|TRBJ2-5|TRBV18
CASSPNNPRETQYF
TGTGCCAGCTCACCTAACAACCCCCGGGAGACCCAGTACTTC
>TRBD1|-|TRBJ2-7|TRBV7-9
CASSSDRVPYEQYF
TGTGCCAGCAGCTCCGACAGGGTCCCCTACGAGCAGTACTTC
>TRBD1|few|TRBJ1-5|TRBV7-2
CASSFSGGFNQPQHF
TGTGCCAGCAGCTTTTCAGGGGGCTTCAATCAGCCCCAGCATTTT
>-|-|TRBJ2-7|TRBV20-1
CSARENYEQYF
TGCAGTGCTAGAGAGAACTACGAGCAGTACTTC
>TRBD2|-|TRBJ2-4|TRBV29-1
CSVEEGGFGKNIQYF
TGCAGCGTTGAAGAGGGAGGGTTTGGCAAAAACATTCAGTACTTC
>-|few|TRBJ1-2|TRBV27
CASSLSGGSGYTF
TGTGCCAGCAGTTTATCTGGAGGGTCCGGCTACACCTTC
>TRBD1|few|TRBJ2-3|TRBV7-2
CASSFGQGTDTQYF
TGTGCCAGCAGCTTCGGACAGGGCACAGATACGCAGTATTTT
>-|-|TRBJ2-2|TRBV6-6
CASSSQRGGTGELFF
TGTGCCAGCAGTTCCCAAAGGGGAGGCACCGGGGAGCTGTTTTTT
>TRBD1|-|TRBJ1-2|TRBV7-9
CASTVLRDRHNYGYTF
TGTGCCAGCACCGTACTCCGGGACAGACATAACTATGGCTACACCTTC
>-|few|TRBJ1-2|TRBV15
CATSRAETGLGGYTF
TGTGCCACCAGCAGAGCTGAGACAGGACTGGGTGGCTACACCTTC
>-|-|TRBJ2-1|TRBV28
CASNRRGSEQFF
TGTGCCAGCAATCGAAGAGGAAGCGAGCAGTTCTTC
>-|-|TRBJ2-1|TRBV9
CASSVAGYNEQFF
TGTGCCAGCAGCGTAGCCGGGTACAATGAGCAGTTCTTC
>-|few|TRBJ2-3|TRBV9
CASSVGASTDTQYF
TGTGCCAGCAGCGTAGGAGCTAGCACAGATACGCAGTATTTT
>TRBD1|few|TRBJ2-1|TRBV7-2
CASSTSTGIYNEQFF
TGTGCCAGCAGCACGTCGACAGGGATCTACAATGAGCAGTTCTTC
>-|-|TRBJ2-3|TRBV7-2
CASSTTGTTLDTQYF
TGTGCCAGCAGCACTACCGGGACCACGCTAGATACGCAGTATTTT
>TRBD1|-|TRBJ2-7|TRBV10-3
CAISGDRGFPYEQYF
TGTGCCATCAGTGGGGACAGGGGTTTTCCCTACGAGCAGTACTTC
>-|-|TRBJ1-1|TRBV7-9
CASSSRVPEAFF
TGTGCCAGCAGCTCCAGGGTTCCTGAAGCTTTCTTT
>-|few|TRBJ1-2|TRBV25-1
CASSDPRSNYGYTF
TGTGCCAGCAGTGACCCCCGATCTAACTATGGCTACACCTTC
>TRBD2|few|TRBJ2-1|TRBV19
CASDSGGLGGEQFF
TGTGCCAGCGATAGCGGGGGCCTAGGTGGTGAGCAGTTCTTC
>-|few|TRBJ2-5|TRBV10-3
CAISDTGVNPETQYF
TGTGCCATCAGTGACACCGGGGTCAACCCAGAGACCCAGTACTTC
>TRBD2|few|TRBJ2-3|TRBV29-1
CSVRNSGTGDTQYF
TGCAGCGTACGCAACAGCGGGACTGGCGATACGCAGTATTTT